One and the same sample provided the 18 T cell receptor beta chains below, sequenced in a study of chemoradiotherapy in HPV16-positive cancers. The assay was immunoSEQ multiplex PCR, and TCRdb's table has in-frame clones only and misses some. The table has around 9,200 clones, more than 75% seen once. Sample collection occurred from a patient who underwent chemoradiotherapy. These receptors came from a human donor with HPV-associated anogenital cancer.

This clone was detected only a few times. The chain couples TRBV18 to TRBJ1-4; D is ambiguous. Trimming shortened V by 2 bases and J by 11 bases, and 12 bases separated the two germline ends. This CDR3 spans 13 amino acids. From germline, CDR1 is KGHSH and CDR2 LQKENI. Here the CDR3 DNA reads TGTGCCAGCTCACCATCGACCGGTGGGAAACTGTTTTTT. Its protein product is CASSPSTGGKLFF.

This chain connects TRBV14 to TRBJ1-3, with D unclear. CDR3 size: 13 residues. Germline lookup yields CDR1 SGHDN and CDR2 FVKESK. Trimming took off 4 bases at V and 3 bases at J, with 7 bases between the two ends. The CDR3 loop reads CASSPAVGNTIYF. DNA for the CDR3: TGTGCCAGCAGCCCCGCCGTTGGAAACACCATATATTTT.

The CDR3 sequence: CASSLASGTQYF. CDR3 DNA: TGTGCCAGCAGCTTGGCTAGCGGGACTCAGTACTTC. The V and J genes are TRBV5-6 and TRBJ2-7; 9 bases align to TRBD2. The CDR3 consists of 12 residues. Germline trimming cut 0 bases from V and 10 bases from J; bases unmatched to any gene: 2. CDR1 and CDR2 (germline): SGHDT, YYEEEE.

This chain connects TRBV5-1 to TRBJ1-4; D ambiguous. V lost 1 base and J 8 bases, leaving 15 bases between the germline ends. This CDR3 region has 15 residues. Per germline, CDR1 SGHRS and CDR2 YFSETQ. The CDR3: CASSLTGVSVEKLFF. The DNA for the CDR3 is TGCGCCAGCAGCTTGACGGGAGTCTCCGTCGAAAAACTGTTTTTT.

The chain is built from TRBV7-3 and TRBJ2-5; maybe TRBD2 (6 bases). Trimming took off 0 bases at V and 5 bases at J, with 13 bases between the two ends. CDR1 is SGHTA, CDR2 FQGTGA, per germline. CDR3 size: 15 residues. CDR3 bases: TGTGCCAGCAGCTTAACAGGGGACTCGTCTGAGACCCAGTACTTC. Translation: CASSLTGDSSETQYF.

The chain recombines TRBV30 with TRBJ1-2; D is possibly TRBD1 (5 bases). V dropped 4 bases and J dropped 4 bases, with 13 bases sitting between them. Germline V lookup: CDR1 GTSNPN, CDR2 SVGIG (reference sequence). The CDR3 runs to 13 residues. The CDR3 DNA follows: TGTGCCTGGAACGAACAGGAAGTCTATGGCTACACCTTC. It codes for CAWNEQEVYGYTF.

The chain recombines TRBV7-2 with TRBJ2-7, with a weak D call TRBD2 (5 bases). This CDR3 region has 14 residues. The ends were cut back, 1 base at V and 1 base at J, with 8 bases in the middle. Germline V gene data show CDR1 as SGHTA and CDR2 as FQGNSA. CDR3 in amino acids: CASSLDGGSYEQYF. DNA for the CDR3: TGTGCCAGCAGCTTAGATGGAGGTTCCTACGAGCAGTACTTC.

The chain is built from TRBV7-3 and TRBJ2-1; 11 nucleotides line up with TRBD2. V shed 4 bases and J 5 bases; nucleotides not matched to a gene: 4. The CDR3 runs to 15 residues. Germline lookup yields CDR1 SGHTA and CDR2 FQGTGA. This CDR3 reads CASSYGTSGNNEQFF. The CDR3 DNA reads as TGTGCCAGCAGCTACGGGACTAGCGGCAACAATGAGCAGTTCTTC.

With regard to this clone: Germline is not matched at one junction end, which may reflect a read error. This chain joins TRBV5-1 and TRBJ2-3; the D is unclear. The germline CDR1 and CDR2 sequences are SGHRS and YFSETQ. There are 20 residues in the CDR3. CDR3 nucleotide sequence: TGCGCCAGCGGCTTTCCCATTGAAAGGCTCCAGACGGCCGTCGGAGATACGCAGTATTTT. Translated, it gives CASGFPIERLQTAVGDTQYF.

This clone was seen only a few times. The chain carries TRBV7-6 and TRBJ1-1; D possibly corresponds to TRBD1 (6 bases). Germline CDR1 is SGHVS and CDR2 is FNYEAQ. There are 14 residues in the CDR3. V was trimmed by 5 bases and J by 8 bases, leaving 18 bases between them. CDR3 protein: CASSVGQTQGEAFF. The CDR3 nucleotides read TGTGCCAGCAGCGTTGGACAGACCCAGGGGGAAGCTTTCTTT.

The chain recombines TRBV19 with TRBJ1-2; D is possibly TRBD1 (6 bases). The CDR3 extends over 16 amino acids. The V and J ends lost 7 bases and 4 bases respectively, with 22 bases between them. Germline V lookup: CDR1 LNHDA, CDR2 SQIVND (reference sequence). CDR3 loop: CASTGQPEGIGYGYTF. The CDR3 coding sequence is TGTGCCAGTACTGGACAGCCAGAGGGGATTGGCTATGGCTACACCTTC.

This clone appeared a single time. This CDR3 reads CASSSLGGSYNEQFF. The CDR3 nucleotides are TGTGCCAGCAGCTCCCTAGGGGGGTCGTACAATGAGCAGTTCTTC. V and J are TRBV7-9 and TRBJ2-1; D possibly matches TRBD1 or TRBD2 (6 bases each). The CDR3 is 15 amino acids. The ends were cut back, 4 bases at V and 4 bases at J, with 14 bases in the middle. Per the germline V gene, CDR1 is SEHNR and CDR2 is FQNEAQ (reference sequence).

The rearrangement uses TRBV2 and TRBJ2-2; perhaps TRBD1 as D (6 bases). Trimming removed 1 base from V and 3 bases from J, with 9 bases in between. Germline loops: CDR1 SNHLY, CDR2 FYNNEI. The CDR3 is 15 amino acids. The CDR3 DNA is TGTGCCAGCAGTGAAGTTTCAGGGGACACCGGGGAGCTGTTTTTT. This codes for CASSEVSGDTGELFF.

The chain employs TRBV4-1 and TRBJ1-4; D is undetermined. The ends were cut back, 2 bases at V and 5 bases at J, with 21 bases in the middle. CDR1 and CDR2 from the germline V gene are MGHRA and YSYEKL. CDR3 length: 18 amino acids. The CDR3 region is CASSQFSGRLDGNEKLFF. The CDR3 bases are TGCGCCAGCAGCCAATTTTCGGGGAGACTTGATGGGAATGAAAAACTGTTTTTT.

With respect to this clone: The junction differs from germline at one of its ends, possibly a read error. The chain combines TRBV7-9 with TRBJ2-3; 9 bases map to TRBD1. The CDR3 runs 12 residues. Germline CDR1 SEHNR, CDR2 FQNEAQ (reference sequence). In DNA form, the CDR3 reads TGTGCCAGCAGTTGGGGGACAGGGCAGGGAACTTTT. Its translation: CASSWGTGQGTF.

The chain carries TRBV27 and TRBJ2-7; TRBD1 agrees at 9 bases. The V and J ends lost 6 bases and 4 bases, in that order; junction bases with no gene match: 10. In germline, CDR1 is MNHEY, CDR2 SMNVEV (reference sequence). The CDR3 is made up of 15 amino acids. CDR3: CASRERGTGFYEQYF. CDR3 bases: TGTGCCAGCAGGGAGCGCGGGACAGGGTTTTACGAGCAGTACTTC.

The chain combines TRBV9 with TRBJ1-3; 7 bases map to TRBD1. The CDR3 runs to 14 residues. Trimming took 4 bases from V and 9 from J; bases not matched to a gene: 10. CDR1 and CDR2 from the germline V gene are SGDLS and YYNGEE. The CDR3 DNA follows: TGTGCCAGCAGCCCAGACAGGGTGCGGGGCACCATATATTTT. Its protein product is CASSPDRVRGTIYF.

The chain employs TRBV15 and TRBJ1-2; D is ambiguous. Trimming shortened V by 4 bases and J by 4 bases, and 19 bases separated the two germline ends. The CDR3 length is 16 residues. From germline, CDR1 is LNHNV and CDR2 YYDKDF (reference sequence). In nucleotides, the CDR3 is TGTGCCACCAGCACCGAAGGACCAACATGGGGCTATGGCTACACCTTC. This sequence encodes CATSTEGPTWGYGYTF.